This T cell receptor beta chain was sequenced for a study of technical replicates of blood from several donors. The V gene lost 0 bases and the J gene lost 6 bases, with 12 bases spanning the gap. CDR1 is SGDLS and CDR2 is YYNGEE in the germline V gene. This CDR3 spans 15 amino acids. Repertoires were generated with immunoSEQ multiplex PCR, while TCRdb's copy carries only in-frame clones and drops some. The table lists 70,000 to 90,000 clones, over 85% of them singletons, with more than 0.2% in the top ten. The genes are TRBV9 and TRBJ2-2; D may be TRBD2 (6 bases). The sample was T cells isolated from PBMCs. The origin of this receptor is a human donor in good health. The CDR3 region has the DNA TGTGCCAGCAGCGTAGGAGGGACTGGGGCCGGGGAGCTGTTTTTT. It encodes CASSVGGTGAGELFF.